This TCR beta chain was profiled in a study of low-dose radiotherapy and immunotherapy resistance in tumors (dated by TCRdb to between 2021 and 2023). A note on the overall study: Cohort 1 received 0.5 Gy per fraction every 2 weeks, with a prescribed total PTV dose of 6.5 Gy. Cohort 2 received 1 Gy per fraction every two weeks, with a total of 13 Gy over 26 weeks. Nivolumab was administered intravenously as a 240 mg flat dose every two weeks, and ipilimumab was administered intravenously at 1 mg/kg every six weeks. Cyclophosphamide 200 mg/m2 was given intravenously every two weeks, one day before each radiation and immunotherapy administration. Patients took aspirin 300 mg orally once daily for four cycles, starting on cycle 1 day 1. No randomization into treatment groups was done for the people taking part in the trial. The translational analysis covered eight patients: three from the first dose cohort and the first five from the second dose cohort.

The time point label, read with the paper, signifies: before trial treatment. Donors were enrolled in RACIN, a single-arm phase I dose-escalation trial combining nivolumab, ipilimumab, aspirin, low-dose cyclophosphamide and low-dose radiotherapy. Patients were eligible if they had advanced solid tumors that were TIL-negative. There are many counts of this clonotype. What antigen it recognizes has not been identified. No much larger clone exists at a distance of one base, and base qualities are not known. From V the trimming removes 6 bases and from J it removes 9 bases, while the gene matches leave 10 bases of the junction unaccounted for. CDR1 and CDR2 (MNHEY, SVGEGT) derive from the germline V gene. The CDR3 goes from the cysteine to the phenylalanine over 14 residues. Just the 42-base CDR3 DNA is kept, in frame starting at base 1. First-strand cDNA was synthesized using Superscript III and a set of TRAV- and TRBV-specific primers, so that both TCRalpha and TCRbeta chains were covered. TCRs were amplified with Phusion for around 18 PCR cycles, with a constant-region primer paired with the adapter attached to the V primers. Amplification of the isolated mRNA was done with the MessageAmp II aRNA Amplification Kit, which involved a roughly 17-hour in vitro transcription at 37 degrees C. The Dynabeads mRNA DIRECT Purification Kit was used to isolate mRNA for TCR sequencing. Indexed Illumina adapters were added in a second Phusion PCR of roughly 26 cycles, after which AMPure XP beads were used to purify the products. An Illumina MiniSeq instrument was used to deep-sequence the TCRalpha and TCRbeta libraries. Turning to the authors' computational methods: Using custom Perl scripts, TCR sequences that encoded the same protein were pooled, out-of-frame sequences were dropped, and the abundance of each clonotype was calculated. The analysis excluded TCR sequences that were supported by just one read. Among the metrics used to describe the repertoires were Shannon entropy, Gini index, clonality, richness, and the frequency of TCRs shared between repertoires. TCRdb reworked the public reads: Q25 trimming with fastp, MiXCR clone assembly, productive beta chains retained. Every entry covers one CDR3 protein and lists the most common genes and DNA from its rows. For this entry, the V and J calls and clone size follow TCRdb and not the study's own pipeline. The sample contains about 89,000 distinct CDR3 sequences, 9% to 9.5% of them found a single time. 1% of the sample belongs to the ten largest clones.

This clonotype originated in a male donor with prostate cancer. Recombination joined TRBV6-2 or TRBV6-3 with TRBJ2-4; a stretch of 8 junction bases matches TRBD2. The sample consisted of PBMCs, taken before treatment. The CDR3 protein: CASRKGLAYGIQYF. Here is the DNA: TGTGCCAGCAGAAAAGGACTAGCCTACGGCATTCAGTACTTC.